These T cell receptor beta chains were read from a single sample in a study of blood T cell repertoires in COVID-19. Method: immunoSEQ multiplex PCR; TCRdb's copy keeps in-frame clones and lacks some. Counted here are 400,000 to 450,000 clones, roughly 89% occurring once; the ten biggest clones make up roughly 0.78%. The sequencing sample was made of peripheral blood. Every receptor here comes from a man aged 18 to 29 with COVID-19, enrolled during active disease. The CDR3 runs from the conserved cysteine through the conserved F or W. D genes are given only for firm matches. Some rows have no size entry. The others give once, few or many, or a class for an expanded clone.

size: .; D: .; V: TRBV11-3; J: TRBJ1-4; DNA: TGTGCCAGCAGCTTGACAGCCCTTCGGAGGGGAAAACTGTTTTTT; CDR3: CASSLTALRRGKLFF
size: .; D: .; V: TRBV6-6; J: TRBJ2-1; DNA: TGTGCCAGCCTTCAGGGGCGGGGGTTCAATGAGCAGTTCTTC; CDR3: CASLQGRGFNEQFF
size: .; D: TRBD2; V: TRBV13; J: TRBJ2-7; DNA: TGTGCCAGCAGCTTAAGGCGGGAGACTTACGAGCAGTACTTC; CDR3: CASSLRRETYEQYF
size: .; D: .; V: TRBV5-1; J: TRBJ2-7; DNA: TGCGCCAGCATCTTAAATCCGGACTCATCCTACGAGCAGTACTTC; CDR3: CASILNPDSSYEQYF
size: .; D: TRBD1; V: TRBV3-1/TRBV3-2; J: TRBJ2-7; DNA: TGTGCCAGCAGCCCGGACAGGGTAAAGGGCGAGCAGTACTTC; CDR3: CASSPDRVKGEQYF
size: .; D: TRBD1; V: TRBV5-6; J: TRBJ2-7; DNA: TGTGCCAGCAGCATAGGACAGGGTGGAGAGCAGTACTTC; CDR3: CASSIGQGGEQYF
size: .; D: .; V: TRBV6-6; J: TRBJ1-1; DNA: TGTGCCAGCAGAACGGGACACGTGAACACTGAAGCTTTCTTT; CDR3: CASRTGHVNTEAFF
size: .; D: TRBD1; V: TRBV7-2; J: TRBJ2-7; DNA: TGTGCCAGCAGCTGGGACAGGCGGACCTACGAGCAGTACTTC; CDR3: CASSWDRRTYEQYF
size: .; D: .; V: TRBV27; J: TRBJ2-7; DNA: TGTGCCAGCAGTTTAGGTGGCCACGGGAGTTACGAGCAGTACTTC; CDR3: CASSLGGHGSYEQYF
size: .; D: TRBD2; V: TRBV5-1; J: TRBJ2-1; DNA: TGCGCCAGCAGCTTGCGGACTAGCGGGAATGAGCAGTTCTTC; CDR3: CASSLRTSGNEQFF
size: .; D: .; V: TRBV6-5; J: TRBJ2-7; DNA: TGTGCCAGCGGCCCCGCGGGTAACTACGAGCAGTACTTC; CDR3: CASGPAGNYEQYF
size: .; D: TRBD1; V: TRBV5-1; J: TRBJ2-7; DNA: TGCGCCAGCAGCTTGGCCCAGGGGGCTTACGAGCAGTACTTC; CDR3: CASSLAQGAYEQYF
size: .; D: TRBD2; V: TRBV2; J: TRBJ2-3; DNA: TGTGCCAGCAGTCCGGGACTAGTGGGGTTCACAGATACGCAGTATTTT; CDR3: CASSPGLVGFTDTQYF
size: .; D: .; V: TRBV29-1; J: TRBJ1-2; DNA: TGCAGCGATTTGGGCAGCGGCTACACCTTC; CDR3: CSDLGSGYTF
size: .; D: .; V: TRBV18; J: TRBJ2-1; DNA: TGTGCCAGCTCACCGTCGGCAGGGGTACCCAATGAGCAGTTCTTC; CDR3: CASSPSAGVPNEQFF
size: .; D: .; V: TRBV4-1; J: TRBJ2-3; DNA: TGCGCCAGCAGCCAAAACAGGGACGGCGTTACGCAGTATTTT; CDR3: CASSQNRDGVTQYF
size: .; D: .; V: TRBV27; J: TRBJ2-6; DNA: TGTGCCAGCAGGAATCAGGGTGCTGGGGCCAACGTCCTGACTTTC; CDR3: CASRNQGAGANVLTF
size: .; D: TRBD1; V: TRBV7-8; J: TRBJ1-4; DNA: TGTGCCAGCAGCTTAGCAGGGACAGGGGGAGAAAAACTGTTTTTT; CDR3: CASSLAGTGGEKLFF
size: .; D: .; V: TRBV28; J: TRBJ1-6; DNA: TGTGCCAGCAGTTCCCGGGACATCTACAATTCACCCCTCCACTTT; CDR3: CASSSRDIYNSPLHF
size: .; D: .; V: TRBV7-9; J: TRBJ2-7; DNA: TGTGCCAGCAGCTTGGGACATAAGACCTACGAGCAGTACTTC; CDR3: CASSLGHKTYEQYF
size: .; D: .; V: TRBV2; J: TRBJ2-7; DNA: TGTGCCAGCAGTGATCCCTCGAGAGGGCAGTACTTC; CDR3: CASSDPSRGQYF
size: .; D: TRBD1; V: TRBV2; J: TRBJ2-3; DNA: TGTGCCAGCAGATGGGACAGTCGCACAGATACGCAGTATTTT; CDR3: CASRWDSRTDTQYF
size: .; D: TRBD2; V: TRBV7-9; J: TRBJ2-7; DNA: TGTGCCAGCAGCACAGGGACTAGTGACACCTACGAGCAGTACTTC; CDR3: CASSTGTSDTYEQYF
size: .; D: .; V: TRBV27; J: TRBJ2-3; DNA: TGTGCCAGCAGACAGGGAGGGACAGATACGCAGTATTTT; CDR3: CASRQGGTDTQYF
size: .; D: .; V: TRBV7-9; J: TRBJ2-1; DNA: TGTGCCAGCAGCTTAGCAGGAGGGCGCGAACACAATGAGCAGTTCTTC; CDR3: CASSLAGGREHNEQFF
size: .; D: TRBD2; V: TRBV15; J: TRBJ2-3; DNA: TGTGCCACCAGCAGAGGGCTAGCGGGGAGCACAGATACGCAGTATTTT; CDR3: CATSRGLAGSTDTQYF
size: .; D: .; V: TRBV7-8; J: TRBJ2-5; DNA: TGTGCCAGCAGCCCACTCGAGACCCAGTACTTC; CDR3: CASSPLETQYF
size: few; D: .; V: TRBV6-2/TRBV6-3; J: TRBJ2-3; DNA: TGTGCCAGCAGCCCCGGGACTAGCACAGATACGCAGTATTTT; CDR3: CASSPGTSTDTQYF
size: .; D: TRBD1; V: TRBV6-5; J: TRBJ2-7; DNA: TGTGCCAGCACCGGCCGGGACAGGTCCTACGAGCAGTACTTC; CDR3: CASTGRDRSYEQYF
size: .; D: TRBD1; V: TRBV5-1; J: TRBJ1-1; DNA: TGCGCCAGCAGCTTGGCAACAGGGGCGAAAAACACTGAAGCTTTCTTT; CDR3: CASSLATGAKNTEAFF
size: .; D: .; V: TRBV6-5; J: TRBJ1-4; DNA: TGTGCCAGCAGTTACTCTCGGGTGGTCAATGAAAAACTGTTTTTT; CDR3: CASSYSRVVNEKLFF
size: many; D: .; V: TRBV14; J: TRBJ2-7; DNA: TGTGCCAGCAGCCAAGACAGGTACGAGCAGTACTTC; CDR3: CASSQDRYEQYF
size: .; D: TRBD2; V: TRBV11-2; J: TRBJ2-7; DNA: TGTGCCAGCAGCTTCCGGGAGGGCTACGAGCAGTACTTC; CDR3: CASSFREGYEQYF
size: few; D: TRBD1; V: TRBV3-1/TRBV3-2; J: TRBJ1-1; DNA: TGTGCCAGCAGCCGACAGGGTGGCACTGAAGCTTTCTTT; CDR3: CASSRQGGTEAFF
size: .; D: TRBD1; V: TRBV19; J: TRBJ1-1; DNA: TGTGCCAGTAGTATGGGACAGGGTCTACAAGCTTTCTTT; CDR3: CASSMGQGLQAFF
size: .; D: .; V: TRBV2; J: TRBJ2-5; DNA: TGTGCCAGCACAAGCGAGGGAGAGACCCAGTACTTC; CDR3: CASTSEGETQYF
size: .; D: .; V: TRBV11-3; J: TRBJ2-5; DNA: TGTGCCAGCAGCTTTAGCGTCCGGGAGACCCAGTACTTC; CDR3: CASSFSVRETQYF